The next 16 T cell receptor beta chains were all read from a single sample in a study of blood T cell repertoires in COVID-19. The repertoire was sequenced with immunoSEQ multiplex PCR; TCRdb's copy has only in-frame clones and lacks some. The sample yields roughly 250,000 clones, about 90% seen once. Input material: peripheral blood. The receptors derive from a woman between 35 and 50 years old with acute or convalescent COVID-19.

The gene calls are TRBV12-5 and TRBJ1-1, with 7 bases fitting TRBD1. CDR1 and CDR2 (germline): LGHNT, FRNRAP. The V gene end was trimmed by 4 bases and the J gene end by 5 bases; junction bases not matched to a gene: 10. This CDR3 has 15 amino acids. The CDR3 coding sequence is TGTGCTAGTGGTTCCCCCGGGACAGTGAGGACTGAAGCTTTCTTT. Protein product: CASGSPGTVRTEAFF. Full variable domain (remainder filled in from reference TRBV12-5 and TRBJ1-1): DARVTQTPRHKVTEMGQEVTMRCQPILGHNTVFWYRQTMMQGLELLAYFRNRAPLDDSGMPKDRFSAEMPDATLATLKIQPSEPRDSAVYFCASGSPGTVRTEAFFGQGTRLTVV.

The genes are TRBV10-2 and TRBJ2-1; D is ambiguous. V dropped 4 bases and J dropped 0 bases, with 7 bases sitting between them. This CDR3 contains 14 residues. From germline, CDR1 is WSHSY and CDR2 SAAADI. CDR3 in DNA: TGCGCCAGCAGTGGCTCACTCTCCTACAATGAGCAGTTCTTC. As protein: CASSGSLSYNEQFF.

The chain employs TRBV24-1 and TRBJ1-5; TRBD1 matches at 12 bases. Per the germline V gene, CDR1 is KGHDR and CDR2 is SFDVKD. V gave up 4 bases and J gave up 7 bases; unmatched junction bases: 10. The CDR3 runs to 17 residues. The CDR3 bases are TGTGCCACCAGTGACCCGGGACAGGGGGCATCTTGGCAGCCCCAGCATTTT. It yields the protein CATSDPGQGASWQPQHF.

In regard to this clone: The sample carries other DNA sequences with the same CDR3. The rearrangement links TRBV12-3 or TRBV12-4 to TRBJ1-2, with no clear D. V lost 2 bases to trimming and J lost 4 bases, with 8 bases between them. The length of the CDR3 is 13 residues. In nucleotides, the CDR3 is TGTGCCAGCAGTTTAACGGGATCCTATGGCTACACCTTC. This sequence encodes CASSLTGSYGYTF.

CDR3 sequence reads: CASSGGGSGYTF. The CDR3 DNA sequence: TGCGCCAGCAGTGGTGGGGGGTCTGGCTACACCTTC. The V call is TRBV10-2, the J call TRBJ1-2, with TRBD1 as a possible D gene (5 bases). Germline assignment: CDR1 WSHSY and CDR2 SAAADI. V gave up 4 bases and J gave up 7 bases, with 10 bases separating them. CDR3 length: 12 amino acids.

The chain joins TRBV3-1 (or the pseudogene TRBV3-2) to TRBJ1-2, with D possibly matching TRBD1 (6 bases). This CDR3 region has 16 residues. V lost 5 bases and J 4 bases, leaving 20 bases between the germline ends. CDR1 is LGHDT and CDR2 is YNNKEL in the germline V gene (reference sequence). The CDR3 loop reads CASSLSLGGPSYGYTF. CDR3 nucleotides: TGTGCCAGCAGCTTATCGCTCGGGGGGCCTAGCTATGGCTACACCTTC.

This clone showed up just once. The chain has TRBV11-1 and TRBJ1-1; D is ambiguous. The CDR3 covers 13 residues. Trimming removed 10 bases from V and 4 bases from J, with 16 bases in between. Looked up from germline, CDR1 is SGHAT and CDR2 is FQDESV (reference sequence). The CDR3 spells CAIRQGAGTEAFF. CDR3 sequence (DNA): TGTGCCATCCGCCAAGGTGCAGGCACTGAAGCTTTCTTT.

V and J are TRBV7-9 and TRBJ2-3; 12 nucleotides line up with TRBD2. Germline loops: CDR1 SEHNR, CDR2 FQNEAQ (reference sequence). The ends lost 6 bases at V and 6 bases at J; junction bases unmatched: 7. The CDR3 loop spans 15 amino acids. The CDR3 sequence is CASSPSGGAEDTQYF. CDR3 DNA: TGTGCCAGCAGTCCTAGCGGGGGGGCGGAGGATACGCAGTATTTT.

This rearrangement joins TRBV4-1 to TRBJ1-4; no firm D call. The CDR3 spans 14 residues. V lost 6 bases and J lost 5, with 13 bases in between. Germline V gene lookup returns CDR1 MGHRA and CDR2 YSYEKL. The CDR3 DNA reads TGCGCCAGCAGACCCATCCTAAAGAATGAAAAACTGTTTTTT. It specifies CASRPILKNEKLFF.

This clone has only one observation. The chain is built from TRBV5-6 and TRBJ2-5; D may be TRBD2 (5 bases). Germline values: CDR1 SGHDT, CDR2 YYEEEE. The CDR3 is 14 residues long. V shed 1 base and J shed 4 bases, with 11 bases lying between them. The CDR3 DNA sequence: TGTGCCAGCAGCTTGCTAGCCAGTATAGAGACCCAGTACTTC. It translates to CASSLLASIETQYF.

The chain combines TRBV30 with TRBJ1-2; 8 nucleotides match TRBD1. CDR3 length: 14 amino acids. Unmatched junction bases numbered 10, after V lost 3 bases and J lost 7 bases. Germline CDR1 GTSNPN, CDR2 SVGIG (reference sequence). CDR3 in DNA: TGTGCCTGGAGCGGTTACGACAGGGGCGCTGGCTACACCTTC. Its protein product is CAWSGYDRGAGYTF.

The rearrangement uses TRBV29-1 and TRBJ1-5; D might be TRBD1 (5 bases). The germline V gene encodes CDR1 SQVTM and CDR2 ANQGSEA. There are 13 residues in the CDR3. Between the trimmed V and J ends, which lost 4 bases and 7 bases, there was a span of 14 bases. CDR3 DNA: TGCAGCGTTGCTTCAGGGATTGGGCAGCCCCAGCATTTT. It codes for CSVASGIGQPQHF.

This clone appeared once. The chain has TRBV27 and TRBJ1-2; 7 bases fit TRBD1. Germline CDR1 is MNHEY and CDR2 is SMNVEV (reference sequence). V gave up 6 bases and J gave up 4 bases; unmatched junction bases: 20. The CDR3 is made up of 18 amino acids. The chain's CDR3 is CASSAGTAERNHPYGYTF. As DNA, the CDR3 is TGTGCCAGCAGCGCCGGGACAGCAGAACGCAACCACCCCTATGGCTACACCTTC.

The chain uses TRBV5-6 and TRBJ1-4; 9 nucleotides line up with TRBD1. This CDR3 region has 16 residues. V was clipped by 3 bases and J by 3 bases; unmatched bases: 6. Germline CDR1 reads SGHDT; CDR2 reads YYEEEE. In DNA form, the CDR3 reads TGTGCCAGCAGCTGGGGGACAGGGAATGCTAATGAAAAACTGTTTTTT. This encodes CASSWGTGNANEKLFF.

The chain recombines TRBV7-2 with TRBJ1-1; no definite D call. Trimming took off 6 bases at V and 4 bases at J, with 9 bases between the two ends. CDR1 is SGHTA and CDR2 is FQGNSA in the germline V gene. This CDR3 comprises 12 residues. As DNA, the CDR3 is TGTGCCAGCAGTTATGGCGGCACTGAAGCTTTCTTT. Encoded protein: CASSYGGTEAFF.

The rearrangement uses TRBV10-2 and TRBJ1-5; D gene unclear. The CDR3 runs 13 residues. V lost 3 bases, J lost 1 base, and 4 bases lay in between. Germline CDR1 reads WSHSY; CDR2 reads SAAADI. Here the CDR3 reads CASSEQSNQPQHF. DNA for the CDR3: TGCGCCAGCAGTGAACAGAGCAATCAGCCCCAGCATTTT.